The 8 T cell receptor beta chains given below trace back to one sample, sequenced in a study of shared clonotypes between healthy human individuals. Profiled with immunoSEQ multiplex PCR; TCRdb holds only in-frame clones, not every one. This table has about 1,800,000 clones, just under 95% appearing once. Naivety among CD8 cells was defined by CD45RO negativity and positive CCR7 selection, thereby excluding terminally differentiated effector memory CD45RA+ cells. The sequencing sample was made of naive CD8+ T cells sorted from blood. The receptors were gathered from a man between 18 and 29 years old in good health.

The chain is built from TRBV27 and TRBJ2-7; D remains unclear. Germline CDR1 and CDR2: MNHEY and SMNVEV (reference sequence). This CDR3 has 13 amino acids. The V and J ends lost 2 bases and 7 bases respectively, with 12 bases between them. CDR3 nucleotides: TGTGCCAGCAGTTTAACAAGGGTGTCTGAGCAGTACTTC. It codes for CASSLTRVSEQYF.

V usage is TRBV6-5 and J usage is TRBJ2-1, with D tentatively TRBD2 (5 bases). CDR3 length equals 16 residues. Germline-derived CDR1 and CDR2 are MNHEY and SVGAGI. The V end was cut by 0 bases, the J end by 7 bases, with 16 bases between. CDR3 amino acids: CASSYSVGEATNEQFF. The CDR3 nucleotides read TGTGCCAGCAGTTACTCAGTCGGGGAAGCAACTAATGAGCAGTTCTTC.

The CDR3 sequence: CSVAPGTDTQYF. CDR3 bases: TGCAGCGTTGCCCCGGGTACAGATACGCAGTATTTT. The chain couples TRBV29-1 to TRBJ2-3; D remains unclear. This CDR3 region has 12 residues. CDR1 and CDR2 (germline): SQVTM, ANQGSEA. Trimming took off 4 bases at V and 3 bases at J, with 8 bases between the two ends.

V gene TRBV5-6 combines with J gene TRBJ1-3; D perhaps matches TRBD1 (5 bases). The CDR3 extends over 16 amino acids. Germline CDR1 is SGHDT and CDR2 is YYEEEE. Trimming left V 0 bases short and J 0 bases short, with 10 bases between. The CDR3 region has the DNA TGTGCCAGCAGCTTGGCGGGGACGAGCTCTGGAAACACCATATATTTT. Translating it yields CASSLAGTSSGNTIYF.

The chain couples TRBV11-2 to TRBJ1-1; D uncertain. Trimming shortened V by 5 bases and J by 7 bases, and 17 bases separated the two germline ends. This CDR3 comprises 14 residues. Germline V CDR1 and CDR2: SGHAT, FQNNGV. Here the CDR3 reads CASSPLESWGEAFF. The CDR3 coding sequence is TGTGCCAGCAGCCCGCTAGAATCCTGGGGTGAAGCTTTCTTT. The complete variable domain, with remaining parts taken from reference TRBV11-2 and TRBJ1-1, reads EAGVAQSPRYKIIEKRQSVAFWCNPISGHATLYWYQQILGQGPKLLIQFQNNGVVDDSQLPKDRFSAERLKGVDSTLKIQPAKLEDSAVYLCASSPLESWGEAFFGQGTRLTVV.

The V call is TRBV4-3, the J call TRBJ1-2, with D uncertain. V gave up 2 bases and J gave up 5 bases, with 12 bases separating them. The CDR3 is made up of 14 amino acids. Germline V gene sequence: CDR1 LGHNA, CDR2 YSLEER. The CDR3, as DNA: TGCGCCAGCAGCCAACCGGGGTCGATATATGGCTACACCTTC. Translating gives CASSQPGSIYGYTF.

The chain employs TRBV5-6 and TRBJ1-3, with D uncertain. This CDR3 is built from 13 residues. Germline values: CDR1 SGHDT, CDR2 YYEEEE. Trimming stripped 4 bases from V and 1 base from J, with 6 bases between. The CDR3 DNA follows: TGTGCCAGCAGCGTGGGGTCTGGAAACACCATATATTTT. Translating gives CASSVGSGNTIYF.

CDR3 in amino acids: CASSEAEGALAFF. CDR3 sequence (DNA): TGTGCCAGCAGTGAAGCTGAGGGGGCGCTTGCTTTCTTT. V and J are TRBV2 and TRBJ1-1, with TRBD1 identical over 7 bases. Germline lookup yields CDR1 SNHLY and CDR2 FYNNEI. The CDR3 contains 13 residues. J was trimmed by 11 bases and V by 0 bases; bases with no gene match: 6.